These 19 T cell receptor beta chains originate from one sample sequenced in a study of blood T cell repertoires in COVID-19. The method was immunoSEQ multiplex PCR; TCRdb's version includes in-frame clones alone and lacks a portion of them. The sample contains around 140,000 clones, roughly nine tenths of which appear only once. The sample was peripheral blood. These receptors came from a man younger than 35 with COVID-19, enrolled during active disease.

The chain carries TRBV13 and TRBJ1-5; TRBD1 agrees at 12 bases. Germline V gives CDR1 PRHDT, CDR2 FYEKMQ (reference sequence). There are 17 residues in the CDR3. Unmatched junction bases numbered 5, after V lost 3 bases and J lost 2 bases. The CDR3 region is CASSLGTGGTGNQPQHF. CDR3 bases: TGTGCCAGCAGCTTGGGGACAGGGGGCACGGGCAATCAGCCCCAGCATTTT.

The CDR3 reads CASTLGTEVYEQYF. As DNA, the CDR3 is TGTGCCAGCACCCTAGGGACAGAAGTTTACGAGCAGTACTTC. The V gene is TRBV28, the J gene TRBJ2-7, with TRBD1 matching over 7 bases. Germline loops: CDR1 MDHEN, CDR2 SYDVKM. J gave up 4 bases and V 7 bases, and 10 bases lay outside the gene matches. There are 14 residues in the CDR3.

The rearrangement uses TRBV10-3 and TRBJ2-3; TRBD2 matches at 10 bases. This CDR3 has 16 amino acids. Trimming cost V 4 bases and J 2 bases; bases outside gene matches: 6. Germline lookup yields CDR1 ENHRY and CDR2 SYGVKD. CDR3: CAISAPTSGNTDTQYF. The CDR3 DNA sequence: TGTGCCATCAGTGCTCCAACTAGCGGGAACACAGATACGCAGTATTTT.

The genes are TRBV29-1 and TRBJ2-1; 12 bases are a match to TRBD1. CDR1 and CDR2 from the germline V gene are SQVTM and ANQGSEA. V was pared by 0 bases and J by 7 bases, with 10 bases of the junction left unmatched. This CDR3 contains 17 residues. The CDR3 region is CSVEDGIGTGGANEQFF. CDR3 DNA sequence: TGCAGCGTTGAAGATGGAATCGGGACAGGGGGCGCGAATGAGCAGTTCTTC.

With regard to this clone: Other DNA variants within this sample encode the same CDR3. The J gene is TRBJ2-7, the V gene TRBV15; 9 positions agree with TRBD1. The CDR3 extends over 15 amino acids. Germline-derived CDR1 and CDR2 are LNHNV and YYDKDF (reference sequence). J was trimmed by 4 bases and V by 3 bases; bases with no gene match: 7. CDR3 residues: CATSSSPGQGYEQYF. In DNA, the CDR3 is TGTGCCACCAGCAGTAGCCCGGGACAGGGTTACGAGCAGTACTTC.

In this sample, this clone turned up once. The V and J genes are TRBV11-2 and TRBJ2-5, with 8 bases aligning to TRBD2. Per the germline V gene, CDR1 is SGHAT and CDR2 is FQNNGV. V lost 0 bases and J lost 1; bases outside the gene matches: 7. The CDR3 runs to 17 residues. The CDR3 region has the DNA TGTGCCAGCAGCTTAGATCTCCCCCTAGCGGGCCAAGAGACCCAGTACTTC. Amino acids: CASSLDLPLAGQETQYF.

The chain recombines TRBV4-1 with TRBJ2-3; a possible D gene is TRBD2 (6 bases). Trimming left V 4 bases short and J 4 bases short, with 12 bases between. The CDR3 is made up of 14 amino acids. Germline V gene data show CDR1 as MGHRA and CDR2 as YSYEKL. The CDR3 loop is CASSPGTGADTQYF. For the CDR3, the DNA is TGCGCCAGCAGCCCGGGGACTGGAGCAGATACGCAGTATTTT.

The J gene is TRBJ1-6, the V gene TRBV18, with D perhaps matching TRBD1 (6 bases). The CDR3 consists of 15 residues. CDR1 is KGHSH and CDR2 is LQKENI in the germline V gene. The V end was cut by 2 bases, the J end by 7 bases, with 12 bases between. The CDR3 loop reads CASSPNTGKNSPLHF. The CDR3 DNA sequence: TGTGCCAGCTCACCAAACACAGGGAAGAATTCACCCCTCCACTTT.

The chain employs TRBV11-1 and TRBJ2-7; a weak D match, TRBD2 (6 bases). This CDR3 region has 15 residues. V was trimmed by 5 bases and J by 3 bases, leaving 17 bases between them. Germline V CDR1 and CDR2: SGHAT, FQDESV (reference sequence). The DNA for the CDR3 is TGTGCCAGCAGCCCGGGACTGCAAATAAACTACGAGCAGTACTTC. Its protein is CASSPGLQINYEQYF.

This clone was counted between two and nine times. The junction departs from the called germline gene at one end, perhaps through a read error. The genes are TRBV5-1 and TRBJ1-4, with 7 positions matching TRBD1. This CDR3 is 17 amino acids long. Germline V lookup: CDR1 SGHRS, CDR2 YFSETQ. The CDR3 sequence: CASSLGTGTATNEKLLF. The CDR3 DNA reads as TGCGCCAGCAGCTTGGGGACAGGAACCGCAACTAATGAAAAACTGCTTTTT.

The chain joins TRBV13 to TRBJ2-1, with 12 bases fitting TRBD2. CDR3 length equals 16 residues. In germline, CDR1 is PRHDT, CDR2 FYEKMQ (reference sequence). Unmatched junction bases numbered 6, after V lost 3 bases and J lost 6 bases. The CDR3: CASSFASGRAGNEQFF. Written as DNA, the CDR3 is TGTGCCAGCAGCTTCGCTAGCGGGAGGGCGGGCAATGAGCAGTTCTTC.

V is TRBV11-2 and J is TRBJ2-3, with 8 bases aligning to TRBD1. With V trimmed by 0 bases and J by 2 bases, 7 bases remained unmatched. CDR1 and CDR2 (germline): SGHAT, FQNNGV. This CDR3 comprises 17 residues. For the CDR3, the DNA is TGTGCCAGCAGCTTAGAGGCAGGGGGCCAACACACAGATACGCAGTATTTT. It translates to CASSLEAGGQHTDTQYF.

The rearrangement links TRBV5-4 to TRBJ2-1; TRBD2 agrees at 8 bases. The CDR3 is made up of 14 amino acids. The V and J ends lost 4 bases and 6 bases, in that order; junction bases with no gene match: 6. In germline, CDR1 is SGHNT, CDR2 YYREEE (reference sequence). CDR3 sequence: CASSTGTRSNEQFF. CDR3 DNA: TGTGCCAGCAGCACCGGGACTAGGAGCAATGAGCAGTTCTTC.

CDR3 sequence (DNA): TGCGCCAGCAGCCAAGCCACACTAGCGGGGGGGACGGAGCAGTACTTC. Translation: CASSQATLAGGTEQYF. The J gene is TRBJ2-7, the V gene TRBV4-3; TRBD2 agrees at 13 bases. This CDR3 spans 16 amino acids. V was pared by 1 base and J by 7 bases, with 7 bases of the junction left unmatched. Germline-derived CDR1 and CDR2 are LGHNA and YSLEER.

V and J are TRBV4-3 and TRBJ1-6, with TRBD1 matching over 7 bases. Germline V CDR1 and CDR2: LGHNA, YSLEER. The J segment lost 7 bases and the V segment lost 0 bases, leaving 3 bases of the junction unmatched. The CDR3 runs 15 residues. The CDR3 DNA follows: TGCGCCAGCAGCCAAGAGTTACAGGGGAATTCACCCCTCCACTTT. Its translation is CASSQELQGNSPLHF.

The chain couples TRBV4-3 to TRBJ2-7; 7 positions agree with TRBD2. The germline gives CDR1 LGHNA, CDR2 YSLEER. V trimming: 1 base; J trimming: 3 bases; junction bases outside the gene matches: 3. The CDR3 has 14 amino acids. CDR3 DNA: TGCGCCAGCAGCCAAGCCACGGGAGGCTACGAGCAGTACTTC. This translates into CASSQATGGYEQYF.

The chain combines TRBV24-1 with TRBJ1-2, with TRBD1 identical over 9 bases. Germline V lookup: CDR1 KGHDR, CDR2 SFDVKD. This CDR3 is 15 amino acids long. V lost 12 bases and J lost 4; bases outside the gene matches: 14. CDR3 sequence reads: CARARFPGQGYGYTF. CDR3 nucleotides: TGTGCCCGCGCCCGGTTTCCGGGACAGGGCTATGGCTACACCTTC.

This chain joins TRBV29-1 and TRBJ2-7; 10 bases align to TRBD2. This CDR3 has 13 amino acids. Germline CDR1 reads SQVTM; CDR2 reads ANQGSEA. The CDR3: CGAGGLLSYEQYF. DNA for the CDR3: TGCGGAGCGGGGGGGCTTCTCTCCTACGAGCAGTACTTC.

This clone appeared a single time. The chain carries TRBV2 and TRBJ2-1; tentatively, D is TRBD2 (6 bases). Looked up from germline, CDR1 is SNHLY and CDR2 is FYNNEI. The CDR3 spans 11 residues. V lost 8 bases, J lost 11 bases, and 13 bases lay in between. As DNA, the CDR3 is TGTGCCAGCCCCGGAGGGGTAAAGCAGTTCTTC. Its translation: CASPGGVKQFF.